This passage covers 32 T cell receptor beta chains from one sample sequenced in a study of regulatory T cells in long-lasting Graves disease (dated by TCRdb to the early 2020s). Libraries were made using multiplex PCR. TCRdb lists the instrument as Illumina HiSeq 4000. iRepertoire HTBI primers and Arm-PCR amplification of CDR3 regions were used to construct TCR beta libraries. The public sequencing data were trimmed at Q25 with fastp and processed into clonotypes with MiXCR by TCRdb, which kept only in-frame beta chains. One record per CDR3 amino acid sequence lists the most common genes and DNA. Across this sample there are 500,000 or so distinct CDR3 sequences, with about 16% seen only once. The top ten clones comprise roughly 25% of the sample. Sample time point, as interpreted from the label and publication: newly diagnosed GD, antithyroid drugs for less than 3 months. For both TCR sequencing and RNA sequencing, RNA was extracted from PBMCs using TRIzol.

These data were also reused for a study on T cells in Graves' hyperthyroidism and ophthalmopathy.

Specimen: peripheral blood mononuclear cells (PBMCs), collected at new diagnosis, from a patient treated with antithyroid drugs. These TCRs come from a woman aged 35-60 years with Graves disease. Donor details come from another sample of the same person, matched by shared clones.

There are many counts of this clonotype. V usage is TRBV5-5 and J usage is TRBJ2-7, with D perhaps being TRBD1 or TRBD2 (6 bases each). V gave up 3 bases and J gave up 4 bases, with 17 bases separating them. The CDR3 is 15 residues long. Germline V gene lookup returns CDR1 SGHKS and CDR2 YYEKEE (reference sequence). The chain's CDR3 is CASSWGPGAGYEQYF. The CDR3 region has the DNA TGTGCCAGCAGCTGGGGTCCGGGGGCGGGGTACGAGCAGTACTTC.

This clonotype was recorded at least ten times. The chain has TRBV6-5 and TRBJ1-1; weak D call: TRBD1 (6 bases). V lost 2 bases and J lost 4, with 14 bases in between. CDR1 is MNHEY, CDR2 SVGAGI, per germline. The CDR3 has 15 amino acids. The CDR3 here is CASSYDLLGGTEAFF. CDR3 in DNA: TGTGCCAGCAGTTACGACCTATTAGGGGGCACTGAAGCTTTCTTT.

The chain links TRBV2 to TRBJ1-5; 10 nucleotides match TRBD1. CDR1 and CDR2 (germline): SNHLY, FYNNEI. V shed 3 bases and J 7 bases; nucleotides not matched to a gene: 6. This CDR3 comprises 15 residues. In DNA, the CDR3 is TGTGCCAGCAGTGATCCGGACAGGGGGTGCCAGCCCCAGCATTTT. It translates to CASSDPDRGCQPQHF.

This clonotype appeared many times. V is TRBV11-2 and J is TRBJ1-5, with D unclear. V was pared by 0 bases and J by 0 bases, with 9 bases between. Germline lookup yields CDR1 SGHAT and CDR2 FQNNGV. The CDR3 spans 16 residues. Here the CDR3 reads CASSLDGSYSNQPQHF. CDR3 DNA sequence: TGTGCCAGCAGCTTAGATGGCAGCTATAGCAATCAGCCCCAGCATTTT. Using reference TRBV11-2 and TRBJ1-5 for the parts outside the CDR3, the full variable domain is EAGVAQSPRYKIIEKRQSVAFWCNPISGHATLYWYQQILGQGPKLLIQFQNNGVVDDSQLPKDRFSAERLKGVDSTLKIQPAKLEDSAVYLCASSLDGSYSNQPQHFGDGTRLSIL.

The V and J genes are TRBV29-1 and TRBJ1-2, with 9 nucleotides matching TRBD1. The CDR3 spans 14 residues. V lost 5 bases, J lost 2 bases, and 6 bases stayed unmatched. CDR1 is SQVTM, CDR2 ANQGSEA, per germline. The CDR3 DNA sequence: TGCAGCGTTTCTTTCGGGACAGGGAACTATGGCTACACCTTC. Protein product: CSVSFGTGNYGYTF.

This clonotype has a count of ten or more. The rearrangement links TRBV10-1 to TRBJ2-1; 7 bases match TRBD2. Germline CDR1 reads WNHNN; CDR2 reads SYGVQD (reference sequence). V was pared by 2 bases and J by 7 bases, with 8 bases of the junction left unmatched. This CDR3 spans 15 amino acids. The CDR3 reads CASSEGLADGNEQFF. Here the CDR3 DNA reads TGCGCCAGCAGTGAGGGGCTAGCGGATGGAAATGAGCAGTTCTTC.

The CDR3 sequence is CASSQAGRKSTDTQYF. The CDR3 DNA is TGCGCCAGCAGCCAAGCTGGACGGAAAAGCACAGATACGCAGTATTTT. This chain joins TRBV4-1 and TRBJ2-3; the D is unclear. The germline gives CDR1 MGHRA, CDR2 YSYEKL. Trimming took off 1 base at V and 0 bases at J, with 11 bases between the two ends. CDR3 length: 16 amino acids.

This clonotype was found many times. CDR3 residues: CAWSGRLNTEAFF. The CDR3, as DNA: TGTGCCTGGAGCGGTAGATTGAACACTGAAGCTTTCTTT. The chain has TRBV30 and TRBJ1-1; D not resolved. CDR1 and CDR2 (germline): GTSNPN, SVGIG (reference sequence). CDR3 length: 13 amino acids. Trimming removed 3 bases at V and 0 bases at J, with 8 bases between.

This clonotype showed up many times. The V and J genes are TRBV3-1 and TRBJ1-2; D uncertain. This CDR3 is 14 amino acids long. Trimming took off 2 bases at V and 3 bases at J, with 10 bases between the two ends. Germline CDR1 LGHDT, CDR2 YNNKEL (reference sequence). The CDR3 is CASSQLATDYGYTF. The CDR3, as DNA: TGTGCCAGCAGCCAATTGGCCACGGACTATGGCTACACCTTC.

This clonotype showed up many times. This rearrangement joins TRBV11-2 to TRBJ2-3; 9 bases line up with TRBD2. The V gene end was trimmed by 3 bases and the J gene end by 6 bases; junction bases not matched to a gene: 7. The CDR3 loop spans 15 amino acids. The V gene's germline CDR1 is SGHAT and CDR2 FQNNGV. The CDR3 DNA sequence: TGTGCCAGCAGCTTTCGCGGGGGGGCCTCGGATACGCAGTATTTT. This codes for CASSFRGGASDTQYF.

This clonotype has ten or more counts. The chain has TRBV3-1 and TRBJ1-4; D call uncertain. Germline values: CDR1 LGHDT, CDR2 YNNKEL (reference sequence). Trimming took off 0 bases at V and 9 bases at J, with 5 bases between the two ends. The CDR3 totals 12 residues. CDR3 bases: TGTGCCAGCAGCCAAGAGGAGAAAAAACTGTTTTTT. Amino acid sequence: CASSQEEKKLFF.

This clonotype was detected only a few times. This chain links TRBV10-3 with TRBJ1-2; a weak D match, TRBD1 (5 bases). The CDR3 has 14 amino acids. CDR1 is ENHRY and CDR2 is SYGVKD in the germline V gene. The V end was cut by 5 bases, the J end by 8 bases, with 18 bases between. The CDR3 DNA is TGTGCCATCAGTCATAAGACAGAGATTGGAGGCTACACCTTC. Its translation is CAISHKTEIGGYTF.

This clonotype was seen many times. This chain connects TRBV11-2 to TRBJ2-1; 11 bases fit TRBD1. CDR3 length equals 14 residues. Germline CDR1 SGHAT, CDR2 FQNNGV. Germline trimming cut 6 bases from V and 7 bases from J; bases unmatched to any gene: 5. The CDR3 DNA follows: TGTGCCAGCAGAGGACAGGGGGCTTGGAATGAGCAGTTCTTC. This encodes CASRGQGAWNEQFF.

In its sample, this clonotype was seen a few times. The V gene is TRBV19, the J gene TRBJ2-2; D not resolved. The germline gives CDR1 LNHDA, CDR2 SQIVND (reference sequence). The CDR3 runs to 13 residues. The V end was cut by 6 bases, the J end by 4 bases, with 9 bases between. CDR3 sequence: CASRNSGTGELFF. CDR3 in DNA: TGTGCCAGTAGGAACAGTGGCACCGGGGAGCTGTTTTTT.

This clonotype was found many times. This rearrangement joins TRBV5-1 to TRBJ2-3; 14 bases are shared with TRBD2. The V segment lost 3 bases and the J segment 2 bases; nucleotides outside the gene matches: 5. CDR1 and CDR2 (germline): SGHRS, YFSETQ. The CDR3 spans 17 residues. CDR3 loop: CASSSPTSGGATDTQYF. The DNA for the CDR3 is TGCGCCAGCAGCTCTCCGACTAGCGGGGGGGCCACAGATACGCAGTATTTT.

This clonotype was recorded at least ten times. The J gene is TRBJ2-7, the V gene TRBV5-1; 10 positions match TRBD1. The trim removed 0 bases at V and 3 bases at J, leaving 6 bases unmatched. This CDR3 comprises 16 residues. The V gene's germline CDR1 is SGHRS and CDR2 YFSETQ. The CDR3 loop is CASSLGGQGLHYEQYF. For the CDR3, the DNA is TGCGCCAGCAGCTTGGGGGGACAGGGGCTACACTACGAGCAGTACTTC. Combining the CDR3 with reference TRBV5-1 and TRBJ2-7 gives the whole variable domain KAGVTQTPRYLIKTRGQQVTLSCSPISGHRSVSWYQQTPGQGLQFLFEYFSETQRNKGNFPGRFSGRQFSNSRSEMNVSTLELGDSALYLCASSLGGQGLHYEQYFGPGTRLTVT.

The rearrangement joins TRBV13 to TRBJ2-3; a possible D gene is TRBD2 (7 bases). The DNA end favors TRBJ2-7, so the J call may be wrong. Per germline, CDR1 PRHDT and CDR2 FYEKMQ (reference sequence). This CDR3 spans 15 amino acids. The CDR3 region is CASTPGRGQGYEQYF. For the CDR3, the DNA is TGTGCCAGCACCCCCGGGCGGGGGCAGGGTTACGAGCAGTACTTC.

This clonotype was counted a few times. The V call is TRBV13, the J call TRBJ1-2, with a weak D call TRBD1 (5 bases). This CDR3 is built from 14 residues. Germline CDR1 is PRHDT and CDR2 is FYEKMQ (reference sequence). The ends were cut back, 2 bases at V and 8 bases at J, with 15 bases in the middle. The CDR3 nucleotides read TGTGCCAGCAGCTTAAGGGGTCCAGTCGGGGGCTACACCTTC. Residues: CASSLRGPVGGYTF.

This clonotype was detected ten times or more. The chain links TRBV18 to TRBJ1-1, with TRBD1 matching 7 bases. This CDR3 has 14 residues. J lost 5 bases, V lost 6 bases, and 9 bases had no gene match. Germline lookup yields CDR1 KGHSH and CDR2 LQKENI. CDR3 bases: TGTGCCAGCTCGTTCAACCAGGGGGATACTGAAGCTTTCTTT. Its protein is CASSFNQGDTEAFF.

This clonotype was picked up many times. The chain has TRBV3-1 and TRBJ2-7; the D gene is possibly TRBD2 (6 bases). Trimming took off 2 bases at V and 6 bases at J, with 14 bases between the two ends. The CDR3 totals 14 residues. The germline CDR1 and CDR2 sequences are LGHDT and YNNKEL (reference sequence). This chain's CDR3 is CASSQYEAGSEQYF. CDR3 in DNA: TGTGCCAGCAGCCAATACGAAGCGGGCAGCGAGCAGTACTTC.

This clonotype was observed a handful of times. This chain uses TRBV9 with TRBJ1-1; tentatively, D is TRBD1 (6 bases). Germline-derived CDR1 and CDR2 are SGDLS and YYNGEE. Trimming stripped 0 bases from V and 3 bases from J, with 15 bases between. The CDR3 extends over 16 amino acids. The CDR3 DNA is TGTGCCAGCAGCGTAGGAACCAGGGGAGGGGACACTGAAGCTTTCTTT. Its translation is CASSVGTRGGDTEAFF.

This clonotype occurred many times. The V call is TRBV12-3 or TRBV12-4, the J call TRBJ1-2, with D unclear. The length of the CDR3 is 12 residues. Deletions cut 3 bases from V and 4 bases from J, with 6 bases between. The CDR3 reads CASSLGSYGYTF. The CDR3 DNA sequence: TGTGCCAGCAGTTTGGGCTCCTATGGCTACACCTTC.

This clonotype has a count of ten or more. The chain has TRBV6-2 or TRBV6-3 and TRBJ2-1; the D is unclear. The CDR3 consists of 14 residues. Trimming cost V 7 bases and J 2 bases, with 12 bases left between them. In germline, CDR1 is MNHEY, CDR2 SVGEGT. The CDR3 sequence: CASNRAPTYNEQFF. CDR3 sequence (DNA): TGTGCCAGCAATAGGGCCCCCACCTACAATGAGCAGTTCTTC.

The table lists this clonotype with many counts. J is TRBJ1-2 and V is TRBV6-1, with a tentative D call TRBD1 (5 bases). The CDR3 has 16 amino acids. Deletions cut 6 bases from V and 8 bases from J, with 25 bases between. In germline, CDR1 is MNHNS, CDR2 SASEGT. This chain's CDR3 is CASSPLGEGVLQGYTF. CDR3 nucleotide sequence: TGTGCCAGCAGCCCCCTGGGTGAAGGGGTGCTACAAGGCTACACCTTC.

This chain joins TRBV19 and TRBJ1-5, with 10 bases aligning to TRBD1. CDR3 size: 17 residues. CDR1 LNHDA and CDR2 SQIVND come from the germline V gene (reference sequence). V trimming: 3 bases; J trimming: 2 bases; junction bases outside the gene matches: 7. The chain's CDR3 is CASSMGTGVYGNQPQHF. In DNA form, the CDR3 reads TGTGCCAGTAGTATGGGGACAGGGGTATATGGCAATCAGCCCCAGCATTTT.

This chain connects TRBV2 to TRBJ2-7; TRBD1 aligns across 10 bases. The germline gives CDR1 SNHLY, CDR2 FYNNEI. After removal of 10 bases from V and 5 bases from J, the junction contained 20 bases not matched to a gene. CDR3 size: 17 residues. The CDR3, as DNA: TGTGCCACTTCCCCGGGACAGGGGATTCCAAATTTCGACGAGCAGTACTTC. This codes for CATSPGQGIPNFDEQYF.

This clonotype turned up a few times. The CDR3 here is CASSQDLPNEQFF. DNA for the CDR3: TGTGCCAGCAGCCAAGACTTGCCAAATGAGCAGTTCTTC. The rearrangement links TRBV7-9 to TRBJ2-1, with D hard to call. Germline-derived CDR1 and CDR2 are SEHNR and FQNEAQ (reference sequence). Trimming stripped 5 bases from V and 7 bases from J, with 12 bases between. The CDR3 is 13 amino acids.

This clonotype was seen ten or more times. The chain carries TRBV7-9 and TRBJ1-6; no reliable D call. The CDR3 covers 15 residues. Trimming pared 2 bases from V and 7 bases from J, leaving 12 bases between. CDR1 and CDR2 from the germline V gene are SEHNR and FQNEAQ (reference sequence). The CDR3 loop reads CASSLLKVGNSPLHF. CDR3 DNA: TGTGCCAGCAGCTTATTGAAGGTCGGGAATTCACCCCTCCACTTT.

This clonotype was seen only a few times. CDR3 region: CASSPLTGAGELFF. The DNA for the CDR3 is TGTGCCAGCAGCCCCCTGACTGGCGCCGGGGAGCTGTTTTTT. The rearrangement uses TRBV11-2 and TRBJ2-2, with unresolved D. The V gene lost 5 bases and the J gene lost 6 bases, with 13 bases spanning the gap. Germline V gives CDR1 SGHAT, CDR2 FQNNGV. The CDR3 loop spans 14 amino acids.

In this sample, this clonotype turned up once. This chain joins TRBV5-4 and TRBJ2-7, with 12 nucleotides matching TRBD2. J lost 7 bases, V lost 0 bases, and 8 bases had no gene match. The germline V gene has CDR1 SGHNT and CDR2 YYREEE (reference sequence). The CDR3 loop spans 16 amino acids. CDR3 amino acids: CASSLGSSGGADEQYF. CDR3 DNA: TGTGCCAGCAGCTTGGGGTCTAGCGGGGGGGCCGATGAGCAGTACTTC.

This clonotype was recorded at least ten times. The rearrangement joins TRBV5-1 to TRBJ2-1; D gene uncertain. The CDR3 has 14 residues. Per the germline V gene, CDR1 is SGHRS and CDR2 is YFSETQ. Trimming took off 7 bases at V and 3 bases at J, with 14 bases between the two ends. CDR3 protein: CASALGQNYNEQFF. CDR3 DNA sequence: TGCGCCAGCGCCCTAGGTCAAAACTACAATGAGCAGTTCTTC.

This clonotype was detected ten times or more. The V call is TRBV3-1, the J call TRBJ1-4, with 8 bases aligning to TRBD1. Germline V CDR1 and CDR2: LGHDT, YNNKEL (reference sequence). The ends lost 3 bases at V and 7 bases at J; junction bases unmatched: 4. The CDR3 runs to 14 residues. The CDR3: CASSQDDRGEKLFF. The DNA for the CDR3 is TGTGCCAGCAGCCAGGATGACAGGGGTGAAAAACTGTTTTTT.